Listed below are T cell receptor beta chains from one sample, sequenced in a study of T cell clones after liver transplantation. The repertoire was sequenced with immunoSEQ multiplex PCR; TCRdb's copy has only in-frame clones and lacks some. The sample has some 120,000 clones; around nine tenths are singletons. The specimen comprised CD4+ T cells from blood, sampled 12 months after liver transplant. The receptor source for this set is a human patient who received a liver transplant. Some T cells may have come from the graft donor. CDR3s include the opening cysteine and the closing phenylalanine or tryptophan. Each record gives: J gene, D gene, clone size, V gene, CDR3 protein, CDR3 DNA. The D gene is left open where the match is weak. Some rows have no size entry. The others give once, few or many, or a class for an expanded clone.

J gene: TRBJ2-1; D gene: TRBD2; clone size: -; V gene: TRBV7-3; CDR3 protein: CASSSVGTSLYNEQFF; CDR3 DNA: TGTGCCAGCAGCTCAGTCGGGACTAGCCTTTACAATGAGCAGTTCTTC
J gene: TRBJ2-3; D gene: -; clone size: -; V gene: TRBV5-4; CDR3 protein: CASSPGVAEKRDTQYF; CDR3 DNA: TGTGCCAGCAGCCCGGGGGTAGCGGAGAAGAGGGATACGCAGTATTTT
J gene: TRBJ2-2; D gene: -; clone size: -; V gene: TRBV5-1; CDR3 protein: CASSLGSSTDTGELFF; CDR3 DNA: TGCGCCAGCAGCTTGGGGTCAAGTACCGACACCGGGGAGCTGTTTTTT
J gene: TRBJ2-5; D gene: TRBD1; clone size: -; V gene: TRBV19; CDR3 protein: CASSPRQGGSETQYF; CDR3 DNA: TGTGCCAGTAGTCCACGACAGGGGGGCAGTGAGACCCAGTACTTC
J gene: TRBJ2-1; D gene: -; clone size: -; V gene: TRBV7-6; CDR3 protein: CASSMWRDEQFF; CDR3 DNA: TGTGCCAGCAGCATGTGGCGCGATGAGCAGTTCTTC
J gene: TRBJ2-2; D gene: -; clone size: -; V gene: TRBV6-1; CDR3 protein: CASSELISGANTGELFF; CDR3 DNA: TGTGCCAGCAGTGAATTAATCTCCGGGGCGAACACCGGGGAGCTGTTTTTT
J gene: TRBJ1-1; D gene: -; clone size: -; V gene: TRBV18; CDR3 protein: CASCGQNTEAFF; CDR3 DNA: TGTGCCAGCTGCGGACAGAACACTGAAGCTTTCTTT
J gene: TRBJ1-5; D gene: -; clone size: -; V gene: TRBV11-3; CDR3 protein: CASSLRGNQPQHF; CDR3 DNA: TGTGCCAGCAGCTTACGGGGCAATCAGCCCCAGCATTTT
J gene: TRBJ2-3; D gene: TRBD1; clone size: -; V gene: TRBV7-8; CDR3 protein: CASSLDGQGTDTQYF; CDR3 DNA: TGTGCCAGCAGCTTAGATGGACAGGGCACAGATACGCAGTATTTT
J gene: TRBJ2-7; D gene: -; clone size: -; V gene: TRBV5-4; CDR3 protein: CASSLVSGVGYEQYF; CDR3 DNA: TGTGCCAGCAGCTTGGTTTCGGGGGTCGGCTACGAGCAGTACTTC
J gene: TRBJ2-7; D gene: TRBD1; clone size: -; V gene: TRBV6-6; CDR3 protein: CASTPGTGLYEQYF; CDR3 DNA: TGTGCCAGCACTCCAGGGACAGGGCTCTACGAGCAGTACTTC
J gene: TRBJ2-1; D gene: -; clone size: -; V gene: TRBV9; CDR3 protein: CASSTLQGWNEQFF; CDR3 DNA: TGTGCCAGCAGCACCTTACAGGGATGGAATGAGCAGTTCTTC
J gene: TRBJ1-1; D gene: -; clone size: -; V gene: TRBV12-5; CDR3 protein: CASGFRLGGAFF; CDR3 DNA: TGTGCTAGTGGTTTCCGCTTGGGGGGAGCTTTCTTT
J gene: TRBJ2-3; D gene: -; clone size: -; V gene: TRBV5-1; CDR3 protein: CASSLGVADTQYF; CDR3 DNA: TGCGCCAGCTCCCTAGGGGTGGCAGATACGCAGTATTTT
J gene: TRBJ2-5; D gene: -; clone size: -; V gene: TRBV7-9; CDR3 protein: CASSLAMPAQETQYF; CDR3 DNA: TGTGCCAGCAGCTTAGCGATGCCAGCCCAAGAGACCCAGTACTTC
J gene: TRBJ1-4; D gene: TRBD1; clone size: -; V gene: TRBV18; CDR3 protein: CASSPGQGSGLFF; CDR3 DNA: TGTGCCAGCTCACCGGGACAGGGTTCAGGACTGTTTTTT
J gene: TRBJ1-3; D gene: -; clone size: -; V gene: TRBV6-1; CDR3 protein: CASSERQMRSSGNTIYF; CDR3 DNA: TGTGCCAGCAGTGAGAGGCAAATGAGGAGCTCTGGAAACACCATATATTTT
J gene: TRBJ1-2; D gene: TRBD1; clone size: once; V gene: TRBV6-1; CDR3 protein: CASSERIKGQGYGYTF; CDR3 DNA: TGTGCCAGCAGTGAACGGATTAAGGGACAGGGGTATGGCTACACCTTC
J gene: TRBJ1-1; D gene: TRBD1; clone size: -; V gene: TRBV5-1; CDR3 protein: CASSLGPTGDGTEAFF; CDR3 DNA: TGCGCCAGCAGCTTGGGCCCAACAGGGGACGGCACTGAAGCTTTCTTT
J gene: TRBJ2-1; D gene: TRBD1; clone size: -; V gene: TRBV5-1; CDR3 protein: CASSLAATGTGANEQFF; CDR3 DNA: TGCGCCAGCAGCTTGGCCGCCACCGGGACAGGGGCCAATGAGCAGTTCTTC
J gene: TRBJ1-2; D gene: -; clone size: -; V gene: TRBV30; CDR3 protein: CAWNTKFEILNYGYTF; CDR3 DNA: TGTGCCTGGAATACTAAATTCGAGATACTTAACTATGGCTACACCTTC
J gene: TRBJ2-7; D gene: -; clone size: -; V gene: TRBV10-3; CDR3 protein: CAITDLSSYEQYF; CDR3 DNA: TGTGCCATCACGGACCTTAGCTCCTACGAGCAGTACTTC
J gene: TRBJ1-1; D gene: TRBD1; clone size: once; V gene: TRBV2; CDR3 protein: CASREVGTVNTEAFF; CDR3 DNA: TGTGCCAGCAGAGAGGTGGGGACAGTGAACACTGAAGCTTTCTTT
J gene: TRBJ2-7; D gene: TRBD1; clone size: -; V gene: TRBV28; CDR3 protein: CASRTGSSYEQYF; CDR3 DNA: TGTGCCAGTAGGACAGGGAGCTCCTACGAGCAGTACTTC
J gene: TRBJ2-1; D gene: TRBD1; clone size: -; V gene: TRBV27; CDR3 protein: CASSQGARYNEQFF; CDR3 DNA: TGTGCCAGCAGCCAGGGGGCGCGGTACAATGAGCAGTTCTTC
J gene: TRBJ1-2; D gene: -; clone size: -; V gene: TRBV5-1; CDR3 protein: CASSRDSDNYGYTF; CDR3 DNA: TGCGCCAGCAGCCGTGACAGCGATAACTATGGCTACACCTTC
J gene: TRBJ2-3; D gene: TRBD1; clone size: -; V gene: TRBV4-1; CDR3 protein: CASSQGSRQGYTDTQYF; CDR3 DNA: TGCGCCAGCAGCCAAGGTTCGAGACAGGGGTACACAGATACGCAGTATTTT
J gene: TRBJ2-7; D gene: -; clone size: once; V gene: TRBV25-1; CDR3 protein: CASSKIDTTYEQYF; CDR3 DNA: TGTGCCAGCAGTAAAATTGACACGACCTACGAGCAGTACTTC
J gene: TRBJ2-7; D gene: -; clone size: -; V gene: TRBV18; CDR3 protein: CASSPPSLSYEQYF; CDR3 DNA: TGTGCCAGCTCACCACCGAGTCTCTCCTACGAGCAGTACTTC
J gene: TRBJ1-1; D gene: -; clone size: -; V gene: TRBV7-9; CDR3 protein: CASSLVGGDLNTEAFF; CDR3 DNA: TGTGCCAGCAGCTTAGTAGGGGGGGACCTAAACACTGAAGCTTTCTTT
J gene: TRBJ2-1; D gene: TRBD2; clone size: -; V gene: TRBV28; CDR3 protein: CASSPGLAPNSYNEQFF; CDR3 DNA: TGTGCCAGCAGTCCTGGACTAGCGCCAAACTCCTACAATGAGCAGTTCTTC
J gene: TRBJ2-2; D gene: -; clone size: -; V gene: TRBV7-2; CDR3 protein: CASSTDSTGELFF; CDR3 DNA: TGTGCCAGCAGCACGGACAGCACCGGGGAGCTGTTTTTT
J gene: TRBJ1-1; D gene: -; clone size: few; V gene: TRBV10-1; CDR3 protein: CASSESGRNTEAFF; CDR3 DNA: TGCGCCAGCAGTGAGTCGGGACGGAACACTGAAGCTTTCTTT
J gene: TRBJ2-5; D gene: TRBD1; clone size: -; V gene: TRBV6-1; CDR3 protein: CAGGDRAPPAQYF; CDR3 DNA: TGTGCCGGAGGAGACAGGGCGCCTCCGGCCCAGTACTTC
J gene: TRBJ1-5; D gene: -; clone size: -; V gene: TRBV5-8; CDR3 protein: CASSPWSGDYQPQHF; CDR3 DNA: TGTGCCAGCAGCCCCTGGTCAGGGGATTATCAGCCCCAGCATTTT
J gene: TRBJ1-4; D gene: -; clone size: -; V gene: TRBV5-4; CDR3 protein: CASSSPGGEKLFF; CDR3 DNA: TGTGCCAGCAGCTCGCCTGGGGGGGAAAAACTGTTTTTT
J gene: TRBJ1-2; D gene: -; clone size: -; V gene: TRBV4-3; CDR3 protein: CASSLKSIRGDNYGYTF; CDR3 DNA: TGCGCCAGCAGCCTGAAGTCGATCAGGGGTGATAACTATGGCTACACCTTC
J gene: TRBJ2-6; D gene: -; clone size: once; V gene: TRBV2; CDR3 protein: CASSWDNSGANVLTF; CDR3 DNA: TGTGCCAGCAGCTGGGACAACTCTGGGGCCAACGTCCTGACTTTC
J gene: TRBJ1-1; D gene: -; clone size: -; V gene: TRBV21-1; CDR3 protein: CARLLGEGETEAFF; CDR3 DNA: TGTGCCAGACTGCTGGGGGAGGGAGAGACTGAAGCTTTCTTT
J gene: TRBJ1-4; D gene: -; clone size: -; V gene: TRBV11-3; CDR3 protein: CASSLGATNEKLFF; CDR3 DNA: TGTGCCAGCAGCTTAGGGGCGACTAATGAAAAACTGTTTTTT
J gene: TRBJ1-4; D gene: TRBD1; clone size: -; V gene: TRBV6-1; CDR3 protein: CASSEGIGTVPTNEKLFF; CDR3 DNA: TGTGCCAGCAGTGAAGGGATTGGGACAGTACCAACTAATGAAAAACTGTTTTTT
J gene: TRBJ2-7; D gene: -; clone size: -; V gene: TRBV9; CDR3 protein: CASSVGEGLGEQYF; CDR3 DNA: TGTGCCAGCAGCGTAGGGGAAGGCCTGGGGGAGCAGTACTTC
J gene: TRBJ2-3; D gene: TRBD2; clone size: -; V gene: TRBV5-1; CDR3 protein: CASSFHPTGTSKGADTQYF; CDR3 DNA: TGCGCCAGCAGCTTCCACCCGACCGGGACTAGTAAGGGGGCAGATACGCAGTATTTT
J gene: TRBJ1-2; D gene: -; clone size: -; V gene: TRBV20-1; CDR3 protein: CSARVYYGYTF; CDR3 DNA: TGCAGTGCTAGAGTCTACTATGGCTACACCTTC
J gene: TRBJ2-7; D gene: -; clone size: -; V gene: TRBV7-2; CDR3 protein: CASSQQTGRSYEQYF; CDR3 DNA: TGTGCCAGCAGCCAACAAACAGGGCGATCCTACGAGCAGTACTTC
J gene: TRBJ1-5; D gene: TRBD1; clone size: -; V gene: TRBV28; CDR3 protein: CASTVGDSTRYSNQPQHF; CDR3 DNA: TGTGCCAGCACCGTCGGGGACAGCACGCGATATAGCAATCAGCCCCAGCATTTT
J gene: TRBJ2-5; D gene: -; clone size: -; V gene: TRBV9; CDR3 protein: CASSVVGDEIGETQYF; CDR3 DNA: TGTGCCAGCAGCGTAGTTGGGGACGAAATCGGAGAGACCCAGTACTTC
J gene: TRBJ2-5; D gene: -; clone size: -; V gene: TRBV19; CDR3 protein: CASSLRQQKETQYF; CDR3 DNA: TGTGCCAGTAGCCTCCGCCAGCAGAAAGAGACCCAGTACTTC
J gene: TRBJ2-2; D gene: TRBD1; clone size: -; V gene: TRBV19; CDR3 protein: CASSGQGSGTGELFF; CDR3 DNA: TGTGCCAGTAGCGGACAGGGGTCCGGCACCGGGGAGCTGTTTTTT
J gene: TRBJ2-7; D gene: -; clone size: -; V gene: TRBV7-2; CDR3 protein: CASSLAGAVSYEQYF; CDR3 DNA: TGTGCCAGCAGCTTAGCGGGGGCAGTCTCCTACGAGCAGTACTTC
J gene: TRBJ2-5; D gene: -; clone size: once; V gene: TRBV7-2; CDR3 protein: CASSLERQWVQKETQYF; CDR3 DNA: TGTGCCAGCAGCTTGGAACGACAGTGGGTACAAAAAGAGACCCAGTACTTC
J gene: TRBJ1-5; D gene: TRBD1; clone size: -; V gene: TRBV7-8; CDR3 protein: CASSLVGQGVGQPQHF; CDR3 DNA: TGTGCCAGCAGCTTAGTGGGACAGGGGGTTGGTCAGCCCCAGCATTTT
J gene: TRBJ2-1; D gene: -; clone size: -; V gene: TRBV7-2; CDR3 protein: CASSLGPIRSGAEQFF; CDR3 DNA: TGTGCCAGCAGCTTAGGTCCGATCAGGTCGGGTGCCGAGCAGTTCTTC
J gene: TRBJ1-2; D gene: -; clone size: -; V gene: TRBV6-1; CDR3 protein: CASSEEQGMNGYTF; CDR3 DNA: TGTGCCAGCAGTGAAGAACAGGGTATGAACGGCTACACCTTC
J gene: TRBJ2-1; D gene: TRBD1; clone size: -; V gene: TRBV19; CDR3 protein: CASSRVTGVAYNEQFF; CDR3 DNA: TGTGCCAGTAGTAGGGTGACAGGGGTGGCCTACAATGAGCAGTTCTTC
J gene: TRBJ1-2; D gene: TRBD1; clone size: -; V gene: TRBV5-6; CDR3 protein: CASSNPGGFAYGYTF; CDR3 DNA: TGTGCCAGCAGCAATCCAGGGGGCTTTGCCTATGGCTACACCTTC
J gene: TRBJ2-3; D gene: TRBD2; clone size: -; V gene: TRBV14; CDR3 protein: CASSRDAGTSGYTQYF; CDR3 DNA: TGTGCCAGCAGCCGTGATGCCGGGACTAGCGGATATACGCAGTATTTT
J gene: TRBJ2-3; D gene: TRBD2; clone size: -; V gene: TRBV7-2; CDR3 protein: CASSLRTSGTQYF; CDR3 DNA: TGTGCCAGCAGCTTACGGACTAGCGGGACACAGTATTTT
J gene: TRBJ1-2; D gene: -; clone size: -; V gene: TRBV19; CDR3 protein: CASTEGHYGYTF; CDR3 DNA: TGTGCCAGTACGGAAGGGCACTATGGCTACACCTTC
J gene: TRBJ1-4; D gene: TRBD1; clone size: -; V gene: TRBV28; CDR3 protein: CAIGTGTNNEKLFF; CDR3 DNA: TGTGCCATCGGGACAGGGACGAATAATGAAAAACTGTTTTTT